The entry below describes one T cell receptor (beta chain). What this receptor recognizes is not known. It has no much larger one-base neighbor in the sample; base qualities were not kept. The source of the sample is a study of chemoradiotherapy in HPV16-positive cancers (dated by TCRdb to between 2021 and 2024). As for the study more broadly: Using functional T-cell assays on cells from two HPV16-positive patients, the researchers defined candidate HPV-specific T-cell clones and common TCR motifs. The study asked whether T-cell immunity against the HPV oncoproteins E6 and E7 changes during chemoradiotherapy and whether it affects survival. Next, the candidate HPV-specific TCRs and motifs were followed in TCR repertoires from approximately 82 patients with HPV-related cancers.

Library prep was done by the immunoSEQ multiplex PCR assay. TCRdb holds this immuneACCESS table with in-frame rearrangements only. Some clones are missing; in checked studies, unresolved V genes explain under half, and the rest has no known cause. For this sample there are about 12,000 clones; about 78% appear just once. The leading ten clones occupy 8% to 9% of the sample. Because repertoires were sampled repeatedly during chemoradiotherapy, clonal expansion in the tumor microenvironment could be followed. Findings and caveats that apply to the study as a whole: The functional definition of HPV-specific T cells was derived from only a couple of HPV16-positive patients, and the survival association was reported for HPV16-positive patients. Among HPV16-positive patients, expansion of HPV-responsive T cells during chemoradiotherapy was associated with better recurrence-free survival. Expansion of candidate HPV-specific clones and E7-related TCR motifs was observed in the tumor microenvironment during treatment, whereas no such expansion was observed for non-HPV-specific T cells.

From its cysteine to its phenylalanine, the CDR3 spans 15 amino acids. Just the 45-base CDR3 DNA is kept, in frame starting at base 1. Sequences MNHNS (CDR1) and SASEGT (CDR2) are obtained from the germline V gene. V and J lose 0 bases and 2 bases, and a span of 10 bases separates them. The receptor was isolated from a human donor with HPV-associated anogenital cancer. This sample was gathered from a patient who underwent chemoradiotherapy. The rearranged segments are TRBV6-1 and TRBJ1-1, with the D gene not confidently named. The CDR3 region reads CASSEAGEGNTEAFF. The sequenced DNA is TGTGCCAGCAGTGAAGCTGGGGAGGGAAACACTGAAGCTTTCTTT.